Listed below are T cell receptor beta chains from one sample, sequenced in a study of CD8+CD57+ T cells in acquired aplastic anemia. One entry per CDR3 protein, called by TCRdb with MiXCR from the reads. The repertoire holds roughly 200,000 distinct CDR3 sequences, with around 63% as singletons. Sequenced input: sorted CD4+, CD8+, or CD8+CD57+ T cells (not recorded which) from PBMCs. These receptors all come from a human donor with aplastic anemia. The CDR3 runs from the conserved cysteine through the conserved F or W. Each record gives: V gene, J gene, CDR3 protein.

v_gene: TRBV6-5; j_gene: TRBJ2-5; CDR3aa: CASSLSGTAGETQYF
v_gene: TRBV19; j_gene: TRBJ2-3; CDR3aa: CASGGGTDTQYF
v_gene: TRBV2; j_gene: TRBJ1-2; CDR3aa: CASTLIPGFSSGF
v_gene: TRBV19; j_gene: TRBJ1-2; CDR3aa: CASSIEGVPGYTF
v_gene: TRBV20-1; j_gene: TRBJ2-2; CDR3aa: CSARGDRETGELFF
v_gene: TRBV12-3/TRBV12-4; j_gene: TRBJ2-3; CDR3aa: CASSLVGLSTDTQYF
v_gene: TRBV27; j_gene: TRBJ1-1; CDR3aa: CASRPQGTPEAFF
v_gene: TRBV20-1; j_gene: TRBJ2-7; CDR3aa: CSAVQTGTGYHEQYF
v_gene: TRBV20-1; j_gene: TRBJ2-7; CDR3aa: CSARGRASSSYEQYF
v_gene: TRBV5-5; j_gene: TRBJ2-3; CDR3aa: CASSLRITDTQYF
v_gene: TRBV2; j_gene: TRBJ2-1; CDR3aa: CATEREFDNEQFF
v_gene: TRBV19; j_gene: TRBJ1-2; CDR3aa: CASSHDGYTNYGYTF
v_gene: TRBV11-1; j_gene: TRBJ2-1; CDR3aa: CASSSTGQGNNEQFF
v_gene: TRBV27; j_gene: TRBJ1-2; CDR3aa: CASSLKGGDYGYTF
v_gene: TRBV7-9; j_gene: TRBJ2-6; CDR3aa: CASSLVSGTISGANVLTF
v_gene: TRBV2; j_gene: TRBJ1-3; CDR3aa: CASSGTVSGNTIYF
v_gene: TRBV11-2; j_gene: TRBJ1-2; CDR3aa: CASGPGTVYGYTF
v_gene: TRBV14; j_gene: TRBJ1-2; CDR3aa: CASSQVGDNYGYTF
v_gene: TRBV5-6; j_gene: TRBJ1-1; CDR3aa: CASSLGRGAGTEAFF
v_gene: TRBV2; j_gene: TRBJ1-6; CDR3aa: CASSEGTRENSPLHF
v_gene: TRBV7-9; j_gene: TRBJ1-1; CDR3aa: CASSPSVESTEAFF
v_gene: TRBV12-3/TRBV12-4; j_gene: TRBJ1-2; CDR3aa: CASSSLGSGHGYTF
v_gene: TRBV29-1; j_gene: TRBJ1-2; CDR3aa: CSVPHDGRGTF
v_gene: TRBV5-1; j_gene: TRBJ1-4; CDR3aa: CASSQDRYSEKLFF
v_gene: TRBV7-9; j_gene: TRBJ1-5; CDR3aa: CASSTDRNQSQHF
v_gene: TRBV7-6; j_gene: TRBJ2-5; CDR3aa: CASSLGEPSGRETQYF
v_gene: TRBV19; j_gene: TRBJ2-5; CDR3aa: CASSRLGAGEETQYF
v_gene: TRBV10-3; j_gene: TRBJ2-7; CDR3aa: CAIQRTSGTYEQYF
v_gene: TRBV20-1; j_gene: TRBJ2-2; CDR3aa: CSARGLTGGSIPGELFF
v_gene: TRBV15; j_gene: TRBJ2-1; CDR3aa: CATSRDRADEQFF
v_gene: TRBV19; j_gene: TRBJ1-1; CDR3aa: CASSMGQLNTEAFF
v_gene: TRBV6-5; j_gene: TRBJ2-1; CDR3aa: CASSYRGIYYNEQFF
v_gene: TRBV24-1; j_gene: TRBJ2-1; CDR3aa: CATSDSVTSGTFDEQFF
v_gene: TRBV9; j_gene: TRBJ1-1; CDR3aa: CASSQIVNTEAFF
v_gene: TRBV20-1; j_gene: TRBJ1-2; CDR3aa: CSASLGTLGYTF
v_gene: TRBV20-1; j_gene: TRBJ1-6; CDR3aa: CSASPDSSSPLHF
v_gene: TRBV20-1; j_gene: TRBJ1-6; CDR3aa: CSARDRVSYNSPLHF
v_gene: TRBV11-2; j_gene: TRBJ1-5; CDR3aa: CASSARTGAKNQPQHF
v_gene: TRBV7-8; j_gene: TRBJ2-7; CDR3aa: CASSPEGSATGSVYEQYF
v_gene: TRBV7-3; j_gene: TRBJ2-7; CDR3aa: CASSQVGTEFYEQYF
v_gene: TRBV20-1; j_gene: TRBJ1-4; CDR3aa: CSARNWDRGLADEKLFF
v_gene: TRBV6-2/TRBV6-3; j_gene: TRBJ2-3; CDR3aa: CASSYPGGASSAPGDTQYF
v_gene: TRBV20-1; j_gene: TRBJ2-7; CDR3aa: CSASGQGNEQYF
v_gene: TRBV10-3; j_gene: TRBJ2-2; CDR3aa: CAISASGRPTGELFF
v_gene: TRBV27; j_gene: TRBJ2-7; CDR3aa: CASSLWGQSYEQYF
v_gene: TRBV5-4; j_gene: TRBJ1-2; CDR3aa: CASSLSGAYYGYTF
v_gene: TRBV24-1; j_gene: TRBJ1-1; CDR3aa: CATSARGQGMNTEAFF
v_gene: TRBV5-1; j_gene: TRBJ2-6; CDR3aa: CASSLGQGASTEAF
v_gene: TRBV6-6; j_gene: TRBJ2-5; CDR3aa: CASSPLGTQYF
v_gene: TRBV10-2; j_gene: TRBJ2-5; CDR3aa: CASSKGRRQETQYF
v_gene: TRBV10-1; j_gene: TRBJ2-7; CDR3aa: CASTLTGGDYEQYF
v_gene: TRBV7-9; j_gene: TRBJ1-1; CDR3aa: CASSLADRGQGTEAFF
v_gene: TRBV29-1; j_gene: TRBJ1-2; CDR3aa: CSVDLVTGARGYGYTF
v_gene: TRBV4-1; j_gene: TRBJ1-1; CDR3aa: CASSQVTGAAFREAFF